Listed below are T cell receptor beta chains from one sample, sequenced in a study of beta chain features in type 1 diabetes. Only in-frame clones appear in the TCRdb table, and some are missing; sequencing was by immunoSEQ multiplex PCR. The sample yields about 240,000 clones, roughly 30% seen once. Source material: central memory CD4+ T cells from blood. The origin of the receptors is a man aged 30 to 39 in good health. CDR3s include the opening cysteine and the closing phenylalanine or tryptophan. The D gene is left open where the match is weak. The size of a clone is reported for some rows only, either as once, few or many, or as a class for expanded clones.

.	TRBV30	TRBJ2-1	few	CAWRSNEQFF	TGTGCCTGGAGGTCGAATGAGCAGTTCTTC
.	TRBV28	TRBJ2-2	few	CASRTTNTGELFF	TGTGCCAGCAGGACCACTAACACCGGGGAGCTGTTTTTT
.	TRBV5-5	TRBJ2-7	many	CASSWGQTSYEQYF	TGTGCCAGCAGCTGGGGCCAGACGTCCTACGAGCAGTACTTC
.	TRBV25-1	TRBJ2-6	few	CASSLTASGANVLTF	TGTGCCAGCAGTCTGACAGCTTCTGGGGCCAACGTCCTGACTTTC
.	TRBV29-1	TRBJ1-1	.	CSVEYTGMNTEAFF	TGCAGCGTTGAATATACGGGGATGAACACTGAAGCTTTCTTT
.	TRBV7-9	TRBJ2-5	few	CASSQSRGETQYF	TGTGCCAGCAGCCAGTCCCGTGGAGAGACCCAGTACTTC
.	TRBV6-5	TRBJ1-1	few	CASSPQPNFNTEAFF	TGTGCCAGCAGTCCACAGCCCAATTTTAACACTGAAGCTTTCTTT
.	TRBV25-1	TRBJ1-1	.	CASSEPARRHEAFF	TGTGCCAGCAGTGAACCGGCAAGACGCCACGAAGCTTTCTTT
.	TRBV4-1	TRBJ2-7	.	CASSQSSRTRREQYF	TGCGCCAGCAGCCAAAGTAGCCGGACTCGACGAGAGCAGTACTTC
.	TRBV19	TRBJ1-1	once	CASMAGFLSTEAFF	TGTGCCAGTATGGCAGGGTTCTTGAGCACTGAAGCTTTCTTT
.	TRBV6-6	TRBJ2-2	.	CASSRLQATGELFF	TGTGCCAGCAGTCGCCTCCAGGCCACCGGGGAGCTGTTTTTT
.	TRBV7-9	TRBJ2-7	.	CASSFSRGATPEQYF	TGTGCCAGCAGCTTCAGTAGGGGCGCTACCCCAGAGCAGTACTTC
TRBD1	TRBV2	TRBJ1-2	few	CASSGTGGYGYTF	TGTGCCAGCAGTGGGACAGGAGGTTATGGCTACACCTTC
.	TRBV7-9	TRBJ2-1	.	CASSPVGDQFF	TGTGCCAGCAGCCCGGTCGGGGACCAGTTCTTC
TRBD1	TRBV13	TRBJ2-7	many	CASSLEGAPLEQYF	TGTGCCAGCAGCTTAGAGGGGGCCCCCTTGGAGCAGTACTTC
.	TRBV5-4	TRBJ2-5	.	CASSLAPGKETQYF	TGTGCCAGCAGCTTGGCCCCAGGGAAGGAGACCCAGTACTTC
TRBD2	TRBV15	TRBJ2-3	.	CATSRDPAGSTDTQYF	TGTGCCACCAGCAGAGATCCAGCGGGATCCACAGATACGCAGTATTTT
TRBD1	TRBV14	TRBJ1-3	.	CASSPLTGLEAGNTIYF	TGTGCCAGCAGCCCTCTGACAGGGTTGGAAGCTGGAAACACCATATATTTT
.	TRBV19	TRBJ2-7	.	CASSISARYYEQYF	TGTGCCAGTAGTATTTCCGCTCGATACTACGAGCAGTACTTC
.	TRBV7-9	TRBJ1-2	.	CASSPNVYGYTF	TGTGCCAGCAGCCCAAACGTTTATGGCTACACCTTC
.	TRBV25-1	TRBJ2-7	.	CASSETGSYEQYF	TGTGCCAGCAGTGAAACAGGGAGCTACGAGCAGTACTTC
.	TRBV27	TRBJ1-2	.	CASAPPGGTNYGYTF	TGTGCCAGCGCACCCCCGGGGGGTACTAACTATGGCTACACCTTC
.	TRBV4-1	TRBJ2-6	few	CASSQALGTGVFSGANVLTF	TGCGCCAGCAGCCAAGCCTTAGGGACCGGTGTTTTCTCTGGGGCCAACGTCCTGACTTTC
.	TRBV5-4	TRBJ2-6	.	CASSLRSSGANVLTF	TGTGCCAGCAGCTTGCGCTCCTCTGGGGCCAACGTCCTGACTTTC
.	TRBV5-6	TRBJ2-5	.	CASSLVPTETQYF	TGTGCCAGCAGCTTGGTACCTACAGAGACCCAGTACTTC
.	TRBV28	TRBJ2-7	.	CASRPTGRYEQYF	TGTGCCAGCAGGCCCACGGGGAGGTACGAGCAGTACTTC
.	TRBV10-2	TRBJ2-2	.	CASSLQGPGELFF	TGCGCCAGCAGCCTTCAAGGGCCCGGGGAGCTGTTTTTT
.	TRBV10-3	TRBJ1-3	few	CAIRPGNTIYF	TGTGCCATAAGACCCGGAAACACCATATATTTT
TRBD2	TRBV7-2	TRBJ2-5	few	CASSPLGLAGGETQYF	TGTGCCAGCAGCCCTTTGGGATTAGCGGGAGGGGAGACCCAGTACTTC
.	TRBV9	TRBJ2-2	.	CASSPGGGNTGELFF	TGTGCCAGCAGCCCTGGGGGCGGGAACACCGGGGAGCTGTTTTTT
TRBD1	TRBV16	TRBJ1-1	.	CASSHRWTGNTEAFF	TGTGCCAGCAGCCATCGATGGACAGGGAACACTGAAGCTTTCTTT
.	TRBV5-1	TRBJ2-3	.	CASSLGSGPTDTQYF	TGCGCCAGCAGCTTGGGGTCGGGTCCCACAGATACGCAGTATTTT
.	TRBV29-1	TRBJ2-6	.	CSVSRAGANVLTF	TGCAGCGTTTCGAGGGCTGGGGCCAACGTCCTGACTTTC
TRBD2	TRBV25-1	TRBJ2-1	.	CASSKSGGSYNEQFF	TGTGCCAGCAGTAAGAGCGGGGGGTCCTACAATGAGCAGTTCTTC
.	TRBV25-1	TRBJ2-2	.	CASRPAGNTGELFF	TGTGCCAGCAGGCCGGCAGGGAACACCGGGGAGCTGTTTTTT
.	TRBV6-5	TRBJ2-7	.	CASSYGRGNYEQYF	TGTGCCAGCAGTTACGGGAGGGGGAACTACGAGCAGTACTTC
.	TRBV4-1	TRBJ2-3	.	CASSFRLEPSTDTQYF	TGCGCCAGCAGCTTCCGACTGGAACCTAGCACAGATACGCAGTATTTT
TRBD2	TRBV6-5	TRBJ2-1	few	CASSYLGGNEQFF	TGTGCCAGCAGTTATCTGGGAGGGAATGAGCAGTTCTTC
.	TRBV29-1	TRBJ2-1	few	CSVADRYSEQFF	TGCAGCGTTGCAGACAGGTACAGTGAGCAGTTCTTC
TRBD1	TRBV7-2	TRBJ2-4	.	CASSLERTGRVNIQYF	TGTGCCAGCAGCTTAGAAAGGACAGGGCGAGTAAACATTCAGTACTTC
.	TRBV5-1	TRBJ2-7	.	CASSLAFPRGGEQYF	TGCGCCAGCAGCTTGGCCTTTCCCAGGGGGGGCGAGCAGTACTTC
TRBD1	TRBV20-1	TRBJ2-1	.	CSARATGGQFF	TGCAGTGCTAGAGCGACAGGGGGGCAGTTCTTC
TRBD1	TRBV30	TRBJ1-4	.	CARTGEYNEKLFF	TGTGCCAGAACAGGGGAATACAATGAAAAACTGTTTTTT
.	TRBV2	TRBJ2-1	.	CATLKDGTGSYNEQFF	TGTGCCACCTTAAAGGACGGGACGGGCTCCTACAATGAGCAGTTCTTC
TRBD2	TRBV28	TRBJ2-5	.	CASSSGGGTETQYF	TGTGCCAGCAGTTCGGGGGGTGGGACGGAGACCCAGTACTTC
.	TRBV7-2	TRBJ2-5	.	CASSPDRGTKETQYF	TGTGCCAGCAGCCCCGACCGGGGGACCAAGGAGACCCAGTACTTC
TRBD1	TRBV18	TRBJ2-5	.	CASSPPTGGTETQYF	TGTGCCAGCTCACCACCGACAGGGGGCACGGAGACCCAGTACTTC
.	TRBV19	TRBJ2-7	.	CASSVTGVYEQYF	TGTGCCAGTAGTGTTACGGGGGTCTACGAGCAGTACTTC
.	TRBV6-5	TRBJ2-5	.	CATRPGQGWETQYF	TGTGCCACCAGACCCGGGCAGGGATGGGAGACCCAGTACTTC